The clone carrying this TCR beta chain has ten or more counts. This sample stems from a study of neurological immune-mediated disorders. With 10-nucleotide random UMIs, 5'RACE was used to make the cDNA. MiXCR, applied by TCRdb to the 5' RACE reads, yields one record per CDR3 protein. The repertoire holds about 70,000 distinct CDR3 sequences, with about 5.1% as singletons. Per germline, CDR1 MNHEY and CDR2 SVGAGI. Losses at the gene ends were 2 bases for V and 4 bases for J; bases not matched to a gene: 9. This CDR3 region has 16 residues. The sample comprised PBMCs. The receptor was isolated from a woman aged 70-85 years with multiple sclerosis. The V and J genes are TRBV6-5 and TRBJ2-5, with 8 bases lining up with TRBD1. CDR3 residues: CASSYRTGLRVETQYF. The CDR3 bases are TGTGCCAGCAGTTACCGGACAGGGCTACGGGTAGAGACCCAGTACTTC.